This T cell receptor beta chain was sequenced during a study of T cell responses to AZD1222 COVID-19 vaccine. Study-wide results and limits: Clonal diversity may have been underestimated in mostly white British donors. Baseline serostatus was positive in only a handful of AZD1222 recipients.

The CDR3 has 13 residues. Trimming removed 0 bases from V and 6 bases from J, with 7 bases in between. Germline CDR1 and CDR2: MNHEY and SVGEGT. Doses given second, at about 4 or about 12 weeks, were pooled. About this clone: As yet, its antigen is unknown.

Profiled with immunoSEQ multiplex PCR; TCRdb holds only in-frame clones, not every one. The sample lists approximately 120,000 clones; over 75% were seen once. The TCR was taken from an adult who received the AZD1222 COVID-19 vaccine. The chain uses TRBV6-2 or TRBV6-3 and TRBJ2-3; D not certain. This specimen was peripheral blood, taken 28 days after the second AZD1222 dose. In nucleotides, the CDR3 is TGTGCCAGCAGTTACTCTGGTCTTGATACGCAGTATTTT. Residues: CASSYSGLDTQYF.